This T cell receptor (beta chain) appears in the sequencing data of a study of shared clonotypes between healthy human individuals (TCRdb year 2020). With respect to the entire study: A couple of women and a few men aged 18 to 49 years were included in the cohort. For each donor, CD4 naive and CD4 memory were each run on three plates, CD8 naive on two plates, and CD8 memory on one plate. To estimate repertoire size and how much clonotype sharing occurs between individuals, the study deeply sequenced the blood TCR repertoires of 4 to 6 healthy adults. Libraries were prepared and TCR repertoires were sequenced by different laboratories using diverse techniques, in order to increase sequencing depth and limit assay-specific biases. Between about 0.94 and 10 billion PBMCs per donor were obtained by leukapheresis.

Comments on this clone: Its antigen target is currently unknown. No quality values exist for individual bases; no much larger clone is one base distant.

The full study reports these points: Because the study included only a small number of donors, the genetic and exposure-history diversity represented was limited. Sharing across a few donors was observed for around 5% of naive CD4, under 4% of naive CD8, 2% to 2.5% of memory CD4, and roughly 0.4% of memory CD8 clonotypes. Naive subsets generally had larger estimated clonotype richness than memory subsets did. Pairwise subsampling led to the expectation that sequencing depth would affect the degree of clonotype sharing among donors. Only blood was sampled, and tissue TCR repertoires likely differ from those in blood. Compared with non-shared clonotypes, clonotypes shared by all four sorted-subset donors had higher generation probabilities. Incomplete sequencing was indicated by rarefaction of sorted-subset datasets, despite the large sequencing depth.

Using the deep immunoSEQ assay, multiplex PCR amplified TCR CDR3 regions from genomic DNA. For each cell subset, the extracted genomic DNA was distributed evenly across all wells of several immunoSEQ 96-well plates, and each plate served as one replicate. Each replicate PCR for sorted subsets received roughly 0.2 ug genomic DNA, equal to 28,000 or so T cell genomes. The purified libraries were quantified using a Qubit 3.0 fluorometer, sized with a Bioanalyzer 2100, and then quantified again using the KAPA Library Quantification kit. Every immunoSEQ 96-well plate was sequenced on a separate single-read 150-cycle Illumina NextSeq 550 flow cell. As for the original processing: Because the immunoSEQ output included only junctional sequences and no quality scores, the filtering could not be the same as the filtering used for full-length reads. To assign V/J genes and CDR3, sequences were annotated against IMGT germline references using PyIR, a Python wrapper for IgBLAST v1.9. Reads were filtered out if the reads had weak V/J assignments (E-value above 1e-6), no CDR3, stop codons, out-of-frame junctions, or ambiguous translated residues. V3J clonotypes were defined as sequences sharing the same inferred V gene, J gene, and CDR3 amino acid sequence. Percentage overlap between repertoires was computed as shared unique clonotypes divided by the size of the smaller repertoire. Richness of each repertoire was evaluated using RTK rarefaction, the Chao1 estimator, and Recon v2.1 estimates of unobserved clonotypes. For all TCRbeta clonotypes obtained by the gDNA method from a few donors, generation probabilities were computed with OLGA. TCRdb obtained this table from immuneACCESS and retained in-frame rearrangements with V and J assigned. These tables miss some clones; where compared with another copy, unresolved V genes account for less than half of the shortfall, and the remainder is unexplained. The V and J calls and the clone size are those of that table, but D and trimming were determined from the DNA. The sample table lists around 2.1 million clones, approximately 94% of them with a count of one. About 1.5% of the sample rests with the top ten.

CD8 naive samples were CD45RO-negative cells positively selected for CCR7, giving a CD45RA+CCR7+ population that excluded TemRA cells. The donors were healthy, HIV-negative adults who had no recently reported acute infections or vaccinations. Only Caucasian adults living in Nashville, Tennessee, USA were represented among the donors. Blood was collected by leukapheresis, and PBMCs were isolated by Ficoll-Histopaque density gradient centrifugation and then cryopreserved in liquid nitrogen vapor phase. Analytical flow cytometry was used to check the purity and quantity of each magnetically sorted T cell population. Each sorted fraction had its genomic DNA isolated and then quantified by UV absorbance on a Nanodrop 2000c. CDR1 SGHVS and CDR2 FNYEAQ are derived from the germline V gene. Cut back by 5 bases and 5 bases, the V and J ends lie 21 bases apart. Including the terminal cysteine and phenylalanine, the CDR3 comprises 17 residues. Of the read, only the CDR3 DNA is kept; its 51 bases are in frame from base 1.

Sequencing input: naive CD8+ T cells from PBMCs. The cell subset or site label on this specimen signifies: CD45RA+CCR7+. The chain is made from TRBV7-6 and TRBJ1-4, and TRBD1 may be the D gene, going by 5 matching bases. This clonotype was sampled from a man aged 18 to 29 in good health. Some clones in this sample may be carry-over from other donors' samples. The CDR3 sequence is CASSTVRGRGRNEKLFF. The DNA sequence is given as TGTGCCAGCAGCACGGTGAGGGGTCGGGGTAGGAATGAAAAACTGTTTTTT. The CDR3 plus the reference TRBV7-6 and TRBJ1-4 genes for the other parts give the full variable domain: GAGVSQSPRYKVTKRGQDVALRCDPISGHVSLYWYRQALGQGPEFLTYFNYEAQQDKSGLPNDRFSAERPEGSISTLTIQRTEQRDSAMYRCASSTVRGRGRNEKLFFGSGTQLSVL.